The entry that follows covers one T cell receptor (beta chain) sequence. Antigen unknown. These data come from a study of shared clonotypes between healthy human individuals. Looking at the study overall: Each donor had three CD4 naive, three CD4 memory, two CD8 naive and one CD8 memory plate.

The germline CDR1 and CDR2 sequences are GTSNPN and SVGIG (reference sequence). The CDR3 contains 12 residues. V was cut by 6 bases and J by 3 bases, with 12 bases left in between. The study's findings and limits: Inspection by rarefaction showed sorted-subset sequencing to be incomplete despite large depth.

Study processing details: Junction-only sequences without quality scores were provided by ImmunoSEQ, so filtering was different. The data were produced by immunoSEQ multiplex PCR, yet TCRdb's version contains in-frame clones alone and is incomplete. V, J and clone size are taken as reported in that table, and D and trimming were inferred from the DNA itself. The sample lists approximately 2,000,000 clones; 92% were seen once. Splitting the CD4+ cells yielded a CD45RA+ naive subset and a CD45RA-negative memory subset. Material: naive CD4+ T cells from PBMCs. Subset here: CD45RA+ positively selected. The V and J genes are TRBV30 and TRBJ2-7, with no clear D. This sequence was found in a man younger than 35 in good health. Some clones in this sample may be carry-over from other donors' samples. CDR3 DNA: TGTGCCTGCCGGGCCCCCCTCTACGAGCAGTACTTC. It is translated as CACRAPLYEQYF.